This T cell receptor beta chain was observed in a study of blood T cell repertoires in COVID-19. Overall study: T cells, B-cell-depleted T cells, or PBMCs provided the cDNA or gDNA that served as material.

CDR3 size: 15 residues. Germline V gene sequence: CDR1 MGHRA, CDR2 YSYEKL. The junction had 5 bases not matched to a gene; V was cut back by 4 bases and J by 7 bases. Profiled with immunoSEQ multiplex PCR; TCRdb holds only in-frame clones, not every one. This table has 55,000 to 75,000 clones, approximately 86% appearing once. Sequences were obtained from peripheral blood. This clonotype was obtained from a man aged 45-65 years with active COVID-19. The chain recombines TRBV4-1 with TRBJ1-4; TRBD1 matches at 11 bases. The DNA of the CDR3 is TGCGCCAGCAGCCTCCGGACAGGGGGCGGTGAAAAACTGTTTTTT. Its protein product is CASSLRTGGGEKLFF.